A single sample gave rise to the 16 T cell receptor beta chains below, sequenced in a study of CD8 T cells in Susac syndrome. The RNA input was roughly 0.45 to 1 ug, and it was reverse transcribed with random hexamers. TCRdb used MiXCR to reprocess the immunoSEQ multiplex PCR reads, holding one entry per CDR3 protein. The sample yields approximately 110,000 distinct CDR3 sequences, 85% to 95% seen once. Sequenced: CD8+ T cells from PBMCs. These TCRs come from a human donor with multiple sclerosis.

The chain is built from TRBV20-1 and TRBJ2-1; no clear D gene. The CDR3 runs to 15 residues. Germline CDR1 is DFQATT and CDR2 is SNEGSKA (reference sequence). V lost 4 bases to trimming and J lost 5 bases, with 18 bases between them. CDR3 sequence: CSAISGPNPDNEQFF. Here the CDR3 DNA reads TGCAGTGCTATTTCCGGGCCTAACCCCGACAATGAGCAGTTCTTC.

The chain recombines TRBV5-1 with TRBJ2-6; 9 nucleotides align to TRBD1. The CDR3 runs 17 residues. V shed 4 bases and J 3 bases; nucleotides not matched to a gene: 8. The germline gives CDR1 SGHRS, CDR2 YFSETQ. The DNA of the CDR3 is TGCGCCAGCAGCCCGGGACAGGGTTTAGGTGGGGCCAACGTCCTGACTTTC. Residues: CASSPGQGLGGANVLTF.

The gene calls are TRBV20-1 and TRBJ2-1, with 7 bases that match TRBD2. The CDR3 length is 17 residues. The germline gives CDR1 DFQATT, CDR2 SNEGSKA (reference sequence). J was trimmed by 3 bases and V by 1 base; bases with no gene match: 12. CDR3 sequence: CSARGTWTGGSYNEQFF. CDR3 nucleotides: TGCAGTGCTAGAGGTACCTGGACTGGCGGGAGCTACAATGAGCAGTTCTTC.

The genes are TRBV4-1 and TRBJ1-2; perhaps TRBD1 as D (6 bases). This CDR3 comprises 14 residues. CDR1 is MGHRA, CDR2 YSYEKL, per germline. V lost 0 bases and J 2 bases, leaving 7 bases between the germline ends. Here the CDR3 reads CASSQDTGNYGYTF. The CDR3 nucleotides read TGCGCCAGCAGCCAAGATACAGGGAACTATGGCTACACCTTC.

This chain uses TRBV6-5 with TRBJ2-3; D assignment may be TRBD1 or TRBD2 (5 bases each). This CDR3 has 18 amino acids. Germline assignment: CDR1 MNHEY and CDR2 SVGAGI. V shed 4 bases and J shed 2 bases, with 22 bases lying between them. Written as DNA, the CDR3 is TGTGCCAGCAGTTTCAAACGGGGCATCATTGAAACCACAGATACGCAGTATTTT. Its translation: CASSFKRGIIETTDTQYF.

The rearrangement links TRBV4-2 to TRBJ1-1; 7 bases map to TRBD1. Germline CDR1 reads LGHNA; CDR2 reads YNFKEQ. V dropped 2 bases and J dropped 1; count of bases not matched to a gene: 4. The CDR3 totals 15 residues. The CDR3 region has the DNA TGTGCCAGCAGCCAAAACAGGGGACCGAACACTGAAGCTTTCTTT. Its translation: CASSQNRGPNTEAFF.

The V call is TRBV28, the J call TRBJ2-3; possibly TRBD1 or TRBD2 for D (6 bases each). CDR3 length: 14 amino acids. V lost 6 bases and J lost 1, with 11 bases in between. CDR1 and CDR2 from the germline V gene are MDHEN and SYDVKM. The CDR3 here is CASSRRGRTDTQYF. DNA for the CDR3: TGTGCCAGCAGCCGACGGGGGCGCACAGATACGCAGTATTTT.

The CDR3 DNA reads as TGCAGCGTTGAAGCGGGGGGTTCCCAAGAGACCCAGTACTTC. It is translated as CSVEAGGSQETQYF. This chain joins TRBV29-1 and TRBJ2-5; 7 nucleotides line up with TRBD2. Per germline, CDR1 SQVTM and CDR2 ANQGSEA. This CDR3 comprises 14 residues. Trimming cost V 1 base and J 1 base; bases outside gene matches: 3.

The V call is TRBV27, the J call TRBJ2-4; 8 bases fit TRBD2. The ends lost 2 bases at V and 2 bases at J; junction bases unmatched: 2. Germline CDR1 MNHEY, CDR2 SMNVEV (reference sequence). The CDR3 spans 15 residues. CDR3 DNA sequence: TGTGCCAGCAGTTTAAGCGGGAGTTCCAAAAACATTCAGTACTTC. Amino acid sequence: CASSLSGSSKNIQYF.

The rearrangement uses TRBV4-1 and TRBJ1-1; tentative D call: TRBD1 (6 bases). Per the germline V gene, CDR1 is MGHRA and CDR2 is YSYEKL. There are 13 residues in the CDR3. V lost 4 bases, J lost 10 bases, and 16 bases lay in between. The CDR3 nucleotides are TGCGCCAGCAGCCTTGAAACAGGGACGGGAGCTTTCTTT. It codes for CASSLETGTGAFF.

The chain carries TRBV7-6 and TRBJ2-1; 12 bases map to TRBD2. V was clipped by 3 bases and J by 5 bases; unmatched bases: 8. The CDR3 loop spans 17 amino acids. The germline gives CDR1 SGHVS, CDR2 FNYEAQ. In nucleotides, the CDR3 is TGTGCCAGCAGCTTGTCCCGACTAGCGGGGGAACACAATGAGCAGTTCTTC. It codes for CASSLSRLAGEHNEQFF.

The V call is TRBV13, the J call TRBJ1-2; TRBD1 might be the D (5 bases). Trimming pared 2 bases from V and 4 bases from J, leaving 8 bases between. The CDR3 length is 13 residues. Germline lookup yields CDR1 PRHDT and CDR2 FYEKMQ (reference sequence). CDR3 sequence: CASSLRTIYGYTF. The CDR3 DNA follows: TGTGCCAGCAGCTTAAGGACAATCTATGGCTACACCTTC.

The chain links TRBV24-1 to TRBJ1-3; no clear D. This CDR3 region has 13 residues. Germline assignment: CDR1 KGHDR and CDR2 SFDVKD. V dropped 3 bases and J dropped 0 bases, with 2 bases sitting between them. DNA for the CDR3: TGTGCCACCAGTGATCACTCTGGAAACACCATATATTTT. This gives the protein CATSDHSGNTIYF.

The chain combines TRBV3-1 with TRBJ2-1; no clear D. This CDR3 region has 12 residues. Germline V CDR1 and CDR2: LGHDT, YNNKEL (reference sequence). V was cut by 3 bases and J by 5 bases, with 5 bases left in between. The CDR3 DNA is TGTGCCAGCAGCCACTACAACAATGAGCAGTTCTTC. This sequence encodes CASSHYNNEQFF.

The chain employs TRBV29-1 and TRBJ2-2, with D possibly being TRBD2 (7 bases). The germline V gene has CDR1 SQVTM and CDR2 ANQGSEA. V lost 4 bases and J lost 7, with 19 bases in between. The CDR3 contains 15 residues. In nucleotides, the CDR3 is TGCAGCGTTGTTGGGGGGGCCTCAGTAGACGGGGAGCTGTTTTTT. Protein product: CSVVGGASVDGELFF.

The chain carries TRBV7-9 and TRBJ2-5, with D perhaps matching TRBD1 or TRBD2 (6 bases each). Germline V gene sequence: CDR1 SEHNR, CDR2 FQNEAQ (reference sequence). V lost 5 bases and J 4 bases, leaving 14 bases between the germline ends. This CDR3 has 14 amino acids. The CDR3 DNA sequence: TGTGCCAGCAGCCCACCCCGGGGGCGAGAGACCCAGTACTTC. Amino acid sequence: CASSPPRGRETQYF.